One sample yielded the 8 T cell receptor beta chains listed below, sequenced in a study of T cell repertoires in cytomegalovirus infection. One entry per CDR3 protein results from TCRdb running MiXCR on the reads. The data show a few hundred thousand distinct CDR3 sequences, over 35% seen once. Their antigens remain unidentified. Sequences were derived from cultured PBMCs, sampled from culture after CMV antigen stimulation. The receptors here all came from a human donor in good health (CMV status not recorded). Some clones in this sample may be carry-over from other donors' samples.

The chain uses TRBV24-1 and TRBJ2-3; 8 nucleotides line up with TRBD1. The germline gives CDR1 KGHDR, CDR2 SFDVKD. V lost 4 bases to trimming and J lost 5 bases; unmatched junction nucleotides: 7. The CDR3 has 15 residues. DNA of the CDR3: TGTGCCACCAGTGACCCCGGACAGGGCGGAGATACGCAGTATTTT. Amino acid sequence: CATSDPGQGGDTQYF.

The chain couples TRBV7-4 to TRBJ2-7, with D perhaps TRBD1 or TRBD2 (5 bases each). V gave up 8 bases and J gave up 5 bases, with 16 bases separating them. The CDR3 runs 13 residues. Looked up from germline, CDR1 is SGHVT and CDR2 is SQSDAQ. The CDR3 region is CASSERGVDEQYF. Written as DNA, the CDR3 is TGTGCCAGCTCTGAAAGGGGAGTGGACGAGCAGTACTTC. The full variable domain, rest sourced from reference TRBV7-4 and TRBJ2-7, is GAGVSQSPRYKVAKRGRDVALRCDSISGHVTLYWYRQTLGQGSEVLTYSQSDAQRDKSGRPSGRFSAERPERSVSTLKIQRTEQGDSAVYLCASSERGVDEQYFGPGTRLTVT.

This clonotype was detected a few times. V gene TRBV19 combines with J gene TRBJ2-7; D perhaps matches TRBD1 (5 bases). The V end was cut by 9 bases, the J end by 2 bases, with 14 bases between. Germline V lookup: CDR1 LNHDA, CDR2 SQIVND (reference sequence). The CDR3 sequence is 13 residues long. This chain's CDR3 is CASGSGHPYEQYF. CDR3 sequence (DNA): TGTGCCAGCGGGTCCGGACACCCCTACGAGCAGTACTTC.

The table lists this clonotype with a few counts. The chain links TRBV12-3 or TRBV12-4 to TRBJ1-5; D unclear. V lost 6 bases, J lost 0 bases, and 9 bases lay in between. The CDR3 sequence is 14 residues long. CDR3 sequence (DNA): TGTGCCAGCAGCAAGAGATATAGCAATCAGCCCCAGCATTTT. As protein: CASSKRYSNQPQHF.

The genes are TRBV10-3 and TRBJ2-1, with 13 positions matching TRBD2. The CDR3 sequence is 18 residues long. The junction had 8 bases not matched to a gene; V was cut back by 3 bases and J by 3 bases. The germline V gene encodes CDR1 ENHRY and CDR2 SYGVKD. CDR3 nucleotide sequence: TGTGCCATCAGTGAAAGACTAGCGGGAGGAAGAAACTACAATGAGCAGTTCTTC. Translation gives CAISERLAGGRNYNEQFF.

This clonotype occurred once. This chain uses TRBV6-6 with TRBJ1-2; no reliable D call. This CDR3 has 16 residues. The V and J ends lost 2 bases and 6 bases respectively, with 19 bases between them. Germline V gene sequence: CDR1 MNHNY, CDR2 SVGAGI (reference sequence). The CDR3 bases are TGTGCCAGCAGTTACCCGTCGGCAAGCGCTCCTGATGGCTACACCTTC. Translated, it gives CASSYPSASAPDGYTF.

The chain recombines TRBV15 with TRBJ2-7; tentative D call: TRBD1 (6 bases). V was trimmed by 0 bases and J by 6 bases, leaving 15 bases between them. The CDR3 contains 15 residues. The germline gives CDR1 LNHNV, CDR2 YYDKDF (reference sequence). The DNA of the CDR3 is TGTGCCACCAGCAGAGATAGGAACAGGGTGGGCGAGCAGTACTTC. Translating it yields CATSRDRNRVGEQYF.

The CDR3 DNA follows: TGTGCCAGCGCGGCGGGACCAAATGAGCAGTTCTTC. Translating gives CASAAGPNEQFF. This rearrangement joins TRBV12-3 or TRBV12-4 to TRBJ2-1; weak D call: TRBD2 (6 bases). V was shortened by 8 bases and J by 7 bases, with 12 bases between the two germline ends. The CDR3 is 12 residues long.